This T cell receptor beta chain was sequenced during a study of blood T cell repertoires in COVID-19. Overall study context: PBMCs, B-cell-depleted T cells, or T cells were the source of the cDNA or gDNA that made up the material.

Repertoires were generated with immunoSEQ multiplex PCR, while TCRdb's copy carries only in-frame clones and drops some. The top ten hold 14% of the sample, which has more than 150,000 clones, approximately 80% seen once. Participants spanned ages about 18 to 100 years and resided in 20 to 25 US areas. A COVID-19 case was met by exposed participants within 2 weeks before study entry. Unmatched junction bases numbered 5, after V lost 4 bases and J lost 2 bases. CDR3 length equals 14 residues. Looked up from germline, CDR1 is SGHDT and CDR2 is YYEEEE. The sequence came from a man aged 55 to 69 who had been exposed to COVID-19. Sequenced material: PBMCs or T cells enriched from blood (not recorded which). The chain is built from TRBV5-6 and TRBJ2-5; 7 bases align to TRBD1. CDR3 nucleotide sequence: TGTGCCAGCAGCCTCTGGACAGGACAAGAGACCCAGTACTTC. It codes for CASSLWTGQETQYF.